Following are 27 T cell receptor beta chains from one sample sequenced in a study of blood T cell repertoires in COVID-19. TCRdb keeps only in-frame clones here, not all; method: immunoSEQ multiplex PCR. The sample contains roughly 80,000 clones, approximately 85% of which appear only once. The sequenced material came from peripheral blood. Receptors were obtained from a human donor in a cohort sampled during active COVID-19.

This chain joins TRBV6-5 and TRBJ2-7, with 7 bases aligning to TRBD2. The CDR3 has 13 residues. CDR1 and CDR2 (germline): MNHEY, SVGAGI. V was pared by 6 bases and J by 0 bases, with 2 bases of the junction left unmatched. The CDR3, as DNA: TGTGCCAGCAGCGGGGGGAGCTCCTACGAGCAGTACTTC. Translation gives CASSGGSSYEQYF.

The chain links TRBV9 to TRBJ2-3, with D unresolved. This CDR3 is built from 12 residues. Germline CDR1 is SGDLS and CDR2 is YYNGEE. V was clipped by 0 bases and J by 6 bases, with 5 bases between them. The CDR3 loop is CASSVAEDTQYF. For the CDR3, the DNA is TGTGCCAGCAGCGTAGCTGAGGATACGCAGTATTTT. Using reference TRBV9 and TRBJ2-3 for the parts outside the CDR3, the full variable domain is DSGVTQTPKHLITATGQRVTLRCSPRSGDLSVYWYQQSLDQGLQFLIQYYNGEERAKGNILERFSAQQFPDLHSELNLSSLELGDSALYFCASSVAEDTQYFGPGTRLTVL.

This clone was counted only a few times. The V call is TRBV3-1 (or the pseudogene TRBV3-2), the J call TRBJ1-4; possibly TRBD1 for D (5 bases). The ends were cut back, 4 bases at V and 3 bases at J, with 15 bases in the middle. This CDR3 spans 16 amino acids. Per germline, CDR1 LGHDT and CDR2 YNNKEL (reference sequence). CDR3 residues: CASSLGGATANEKLFF. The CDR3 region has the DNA TGTGCCAGCAGCCTCGGCGGGGCGACGGCTAATGAAAAACTGTTTTTT.

The chain's CDR3 is CATSDPRDSGGNFQETQYF. CDR3 DNA sequence: TGTGCCACCAGTGATCCTCGGGATAGCGGGGGGAATTTTCAAGAGACCCAGTACTTC. This chain uses TRBV24-1 with TRBJ2-5; 10 bases align to TRBD2. The V gene's germline CDR1 is KGHDR and CDR2 SFDVKD. The CDR3 extends over 19 amino acids. The V gene end was trimmed by 3 bases and the J gene end by 2 bases; junction bases not matched to a gene: 14.

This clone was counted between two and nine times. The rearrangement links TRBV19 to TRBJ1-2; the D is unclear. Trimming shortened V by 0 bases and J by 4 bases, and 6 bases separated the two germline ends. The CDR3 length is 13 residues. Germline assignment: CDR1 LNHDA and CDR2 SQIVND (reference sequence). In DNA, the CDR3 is TGTGCCAGTAGTATAGAACCACTCTATGGCTACACCTTC. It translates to CASSIEPLYGYTF.

This CDR3 reads CASSLYNQPQHF. DNA for the CDR3: TGTGCCAGCAGCCTTTACAATCAGCCCCAGCATTTT. V is TRBV7-8 and J is TRBJ1-5; the D is unclear. Germline V lookup: CDR1 SGHVS, CDR2 FQNEAQ. V was pared by 5 bases and J by 3 bases, with 5 bases between. The CDR3 spans 12 residues.

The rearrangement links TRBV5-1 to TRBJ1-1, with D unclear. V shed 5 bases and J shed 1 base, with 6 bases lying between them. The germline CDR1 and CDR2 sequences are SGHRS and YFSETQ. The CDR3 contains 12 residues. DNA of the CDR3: TGCGCCAGCAGGGCGGAGAACACTGAAGCTTTCTTT. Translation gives CASRAENTEAFF.

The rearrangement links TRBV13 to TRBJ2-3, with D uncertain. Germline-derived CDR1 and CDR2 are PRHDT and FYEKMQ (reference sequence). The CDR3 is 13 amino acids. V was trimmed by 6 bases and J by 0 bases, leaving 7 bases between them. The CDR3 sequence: CASRAPSTDTQYF. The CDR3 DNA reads TGTGCCAGCAGAGCCCCTAGCACAGATACGCAGTATTTT. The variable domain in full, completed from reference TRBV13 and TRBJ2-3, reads AAGVIQSPRHLIKEKRETATLKCYPIPRHDTVYWYQQGPGQDPQFLISFYEKMQSDKGSIPDRFSAQQFSDYHSELNMSSLELGDSALYFCASRAPSTDTQYFGPGTRLTVL.

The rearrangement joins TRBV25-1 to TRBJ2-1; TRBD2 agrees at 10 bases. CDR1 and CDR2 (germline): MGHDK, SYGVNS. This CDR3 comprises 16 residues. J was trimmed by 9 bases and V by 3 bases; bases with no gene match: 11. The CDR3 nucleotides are TGTGCCAGCAGTGATATAGGTAGCGGGGGGTACGGTGAGCAGTTCTTC. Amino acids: CASSDIGSGGYGEQFF.

CDR3 nucleotide sequence: TGCGCCAGCAGCACGACCGGGTCCACGTCCACAGATACGCAGTATTTT. Protein sequence: CASSTTGSTSTDTQYF. The rearrangement links TRBV5-1 to TRBJ2-3, with D uncertain. V shed 4 bases and J shed 2 bases, with 17 bases lying between them. Germline V lookup: CDR1 SGHRS, CDR2 YFSETQ. The CDR3 spans 16 residues.

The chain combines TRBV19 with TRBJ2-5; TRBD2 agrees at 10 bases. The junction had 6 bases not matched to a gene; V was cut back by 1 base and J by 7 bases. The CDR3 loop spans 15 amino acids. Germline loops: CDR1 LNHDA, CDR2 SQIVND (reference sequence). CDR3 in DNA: TGTGCCAGTAGTATAGGTACTAGCGGGGCTGGGACCCAGTACTTC. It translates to CASSIGTSGAGTQYF.

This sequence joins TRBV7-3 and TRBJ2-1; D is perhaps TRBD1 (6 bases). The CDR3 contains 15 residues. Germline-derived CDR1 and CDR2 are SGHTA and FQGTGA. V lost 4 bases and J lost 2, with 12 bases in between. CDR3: CASSSAWGPYNEQFF. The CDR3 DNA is TGTGCCAGCAGCTCCGCCTGGGGGCCCTACAATGAGCAGTTCTTC.

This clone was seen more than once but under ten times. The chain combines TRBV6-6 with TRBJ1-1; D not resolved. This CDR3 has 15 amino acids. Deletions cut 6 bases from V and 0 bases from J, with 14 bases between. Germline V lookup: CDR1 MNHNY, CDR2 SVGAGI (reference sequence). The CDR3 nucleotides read TGTGCCAGCAGCCCTACCGGTGGTATGAACACTGAAGCTTTCTTT. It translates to CASSPTGGMNTEAFF.

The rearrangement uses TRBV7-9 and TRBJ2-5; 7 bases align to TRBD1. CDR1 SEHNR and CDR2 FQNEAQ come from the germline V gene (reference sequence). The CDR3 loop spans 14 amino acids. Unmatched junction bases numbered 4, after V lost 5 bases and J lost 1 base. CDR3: CASSPGTAQETQYF. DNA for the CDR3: TGTGCCAGCAGCCCAGGGACAGCCCAAGAGACCCAGTACTTC.

The CDR3 DNA reads as TGTGCCAGTAGTACCCTTCTAGCAGGCCAAGAGACCCAGTACTTC. Its protein product is CASSTLLAGQETQYF. The V gene is TRBV19, the J gene TRBJ2-5; weak D call: TRBD2 (5 bases). The CDR3 is 15 amino acids. With 4 bases removed from V and 1 base from J, the gap between germline ends came to 13 bases. The germline CDR1 and CDR2 sequences are LNHDA and SQIVND (reference sequence).

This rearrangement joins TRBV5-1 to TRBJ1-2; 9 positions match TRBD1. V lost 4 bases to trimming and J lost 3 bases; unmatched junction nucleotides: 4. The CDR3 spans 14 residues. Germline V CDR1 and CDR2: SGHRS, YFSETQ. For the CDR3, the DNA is TGCGCCAGCAGCCCGACAGGGGGAGACTATGGCTACACCTTC. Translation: CASSPTGGDYGYTF.

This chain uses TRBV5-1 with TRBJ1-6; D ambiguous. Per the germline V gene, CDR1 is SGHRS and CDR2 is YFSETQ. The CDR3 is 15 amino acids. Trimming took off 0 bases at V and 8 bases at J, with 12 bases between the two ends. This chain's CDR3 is CASSLAGVEYSPLHF. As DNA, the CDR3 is TGCGCCAGCAGCTTGGCCGGGGTAGAGTATTCACCCCTCCACTTT.

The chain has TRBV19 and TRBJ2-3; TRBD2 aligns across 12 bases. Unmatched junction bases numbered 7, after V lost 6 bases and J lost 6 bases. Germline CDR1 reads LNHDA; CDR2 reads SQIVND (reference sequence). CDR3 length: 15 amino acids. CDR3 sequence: CASRMLAGGLDTQYF. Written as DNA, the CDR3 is TGTGCCAGTAGGATGCTAGCGGGGGGGTTGGATACGCAGTATTTT.

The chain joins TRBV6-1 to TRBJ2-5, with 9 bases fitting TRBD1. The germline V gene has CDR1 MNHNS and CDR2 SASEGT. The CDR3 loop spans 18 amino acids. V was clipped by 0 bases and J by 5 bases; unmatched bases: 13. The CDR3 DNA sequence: TGTGCCAGCAGTGAAGCTCGGACAGGGGCGGCGGTAAGGGAGACCCAGTACTTC. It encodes CASSEARTGAAVRETQYF.

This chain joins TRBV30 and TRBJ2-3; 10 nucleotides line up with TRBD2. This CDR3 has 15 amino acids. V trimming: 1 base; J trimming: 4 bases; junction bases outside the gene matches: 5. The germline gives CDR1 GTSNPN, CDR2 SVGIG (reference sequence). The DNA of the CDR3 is TGTGCCTGGAGTGGAGGACTAGCGGACGCAGATACGCAGTATTTT. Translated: CAWSGGLADADTQYF.

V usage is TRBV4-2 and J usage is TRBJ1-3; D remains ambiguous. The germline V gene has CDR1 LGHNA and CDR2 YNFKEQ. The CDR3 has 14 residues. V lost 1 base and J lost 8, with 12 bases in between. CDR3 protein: CASSQVGLSDTIYF. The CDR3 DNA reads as TGTGCCAGCAGCCAAGTAGGACTTTCTGACACCATATATTTT.

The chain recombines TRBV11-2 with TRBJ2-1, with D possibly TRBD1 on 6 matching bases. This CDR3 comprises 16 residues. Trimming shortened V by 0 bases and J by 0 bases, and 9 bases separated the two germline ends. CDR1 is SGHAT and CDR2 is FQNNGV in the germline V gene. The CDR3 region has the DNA TGTGCCAGCAGCTTAGAAACAGGGAGCTCCTACAATGAGCAGTTCTTC. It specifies CASSLETGSSYNEQFF.

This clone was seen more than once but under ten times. The CDR3 protein is CASSARTGGGNEQFF. For the CDR3, the DNA is TGTGCCAGCAGTGCAAGGACAGGGGGAGGCAATGAGCAGTTCTTC. The chain links TRBV6-4 to TRBJ2-1, with 10 bases fitting TRBD1. V shed 4 bases and J 6 bases; nucleotides not matched to a gene: 6. The germline V gene encodes CDR1 MRHNA and CDR2 SNTAGT. The CDR3 contains 15 residues.

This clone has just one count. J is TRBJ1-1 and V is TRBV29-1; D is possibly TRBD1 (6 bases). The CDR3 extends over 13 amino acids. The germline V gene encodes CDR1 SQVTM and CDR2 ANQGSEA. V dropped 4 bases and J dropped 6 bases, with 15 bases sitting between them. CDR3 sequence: CSVGPPRGAEAFF. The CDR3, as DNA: TGCAGCGTTGGCCCTCCCAGGGGTGCTGAAGCTTTCTTT. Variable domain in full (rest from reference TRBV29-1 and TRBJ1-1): SAVISQKPSRDICQRGTSLTIQCQVDSQVTMMFWYRQQPGQSLTLIATANQGSEATYESGFVIDKFPISRPNLTFSTLTVSNMSPEDSSIYLCSVGPPRGAEAFFGQGTRLTVV.

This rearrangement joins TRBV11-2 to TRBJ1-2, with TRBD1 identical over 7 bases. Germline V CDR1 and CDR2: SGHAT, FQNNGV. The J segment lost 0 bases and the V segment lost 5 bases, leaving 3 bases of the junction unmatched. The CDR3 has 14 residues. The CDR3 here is CASSPDRANYGYTF. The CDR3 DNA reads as TGTGCCAGCAGCCCCGACAGGGCTAACTATGGCTACACCTTC.

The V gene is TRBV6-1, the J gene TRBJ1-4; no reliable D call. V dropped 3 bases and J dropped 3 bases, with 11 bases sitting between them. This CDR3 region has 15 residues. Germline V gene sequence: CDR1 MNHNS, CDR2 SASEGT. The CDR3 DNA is TGTGCCAGCAGTGATCCGCGCGGGGCTAATGAAAAACTGTTTTTT. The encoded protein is CASSDPRGANEKLFF.

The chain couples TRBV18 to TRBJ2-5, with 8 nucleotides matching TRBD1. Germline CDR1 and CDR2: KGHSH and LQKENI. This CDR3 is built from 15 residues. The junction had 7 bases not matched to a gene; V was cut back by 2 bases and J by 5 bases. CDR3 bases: TGTGCCAGCTCACCAGGGACAGGTCGACGGGAGACCCAGTACTTC. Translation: CASSPGTGRRETQYF.